This TCR beta chain was captured by sequencing in a study of blood T cell repertoires in COVID-19. Looking at the study overall: The origin of the acute and convalescent COVID-19 samples was the United States, Italy and Spain.

The CDR3 sequence is 13 residues long. Germline lookup yields CDR1 ENHRY and CDR2 SYGVKD. V lost 8 bases and J lost 5, with 13 bases in between. Profiling relied on immunoSEQ multiplex PCR, and the TCRdb table lists in-frame clones only, not all of them. The data contain about 290,000 clones, roughly 90% of them singletons. Specimen: peripheral blood. The V call is TRBV10-3, the J call TRBJ1-5; D remains unclear. This TCR was recovered from a woman in her thirties with COVID-19, enrolled during active disease. CDR3 region: CAISETPDQPQHF. CDR3 coding DNA: TGTGCCATCTCCGAGACACCAGATCAGCCCCAGCATTTT.